The TCR beta chain described here comes from a study of tumor-infiltrating lymphocytes in primary liver carcinoma. About the study: Men and women, 30 to 69 years of age, made up the patients.

TCR beta cDNA was reverse-transcribed from about 500 ng of total RNA. The reaction used a constant-region primer and ProtoScript II reverse transcriptase. Modified slightly, ARM-PCR produced TCR beta libraries over three nested multiplex PCR rounds. Both of the initial two PCR rounds ran for around 9 cycles and employed TRBV1-TRBV30 forward primers alongside a C-beta reverse primer. TCRdb re-analysed the multiplex PCR reads in MiXCR, keeping a single row per CDR3 protein. Of about 29,000 distinct CDR3 sequences listed, approximately 80% are singletons. A note on this clonotype: No antigen is known for it.

Broader study findings: Between tumor regions, pairs overlapped more than tumor-adjacent and tumor-blood pairs did.

Co-extraction of RNA and DNA was performed on about 20-32 mg of unsorted bulk tissue. Germline CDR1 is MGHRA and CDR2 is YSYEKL. The CDR3 is 21 amino acids. V shed 1 base, J shed 7 bases, and the junction held 18 bases outside the gene matches. This TCR was recovered from a man between 35 and 55 years old with primary liver carcinoma and hepatitis B virus infection. This rearrangement joins TRBV4-1 to TRBJ2-6, with TRBD2 identical over 11 bases. Material for sequencing was liver tumor tissue from sampling region 5. Subset here: tumor region T5, tumor centre. The CDR3: CASSQVGLAGLKAVRANVLTF. Here the CDR3 DNA reads TGCGCCAGCAGCCAAGTCGGACTAGCGGGCCTGAAGGCGGTCAGAGCCAACGTCCTGACTTTC.